The 8 T cell receptor beta chains in this list originate from one sample, sequenced in a study of glioma-infiltrating T cells. The iRepertoire nested amplicon-rescue multiplex PCR amplified TCR alpha and beta CDR3s from RNA. TCRdb redid the calling of the multiplex PCR reads with MiXCR, one entry per CDR3 protein. The data contain about 140,000 distinct CDR3 sequences, approximately 40% of them seen just once; the ten biggest clones take up around 18%. The sequencing sample was made of glioma tissue, nonneoplastic brain tissue, or PBMCs (not recorded which). All receptors derive from a human donor with low-grade glioma or glioblastoma, undergoing nonglioma brain surgery, or in good health (not recorded which).

The chain joins TRBV20-1 to TRBJ2-5; 7 positions match TRBD1. Germline-derived CDR1 and CDR2 are DFQATT and SNEGSKA (reference sequence). V shed 5 bases, J shed 5 bases, and the junction held 11 bases outside the gene matches. This CDR3 is built from 14 residues. Written as DNA, the CDR3 is TGCAGTGCTTCCCGGGACAGTTTGATGGAGACCCAGTACTTC. It yields the protein CSASRDSLMETQYF.

CDR3: CASSGNRGYEQYF. In DNA, the CDR3 is TGTGCCAGCAGTGGTAACAGGGGCTACGAGCAGTACTTC. The rearrangement uses TRBV27 and TRBJ2-7, with 7 nucleotides matching TRBD1. The CDR3 length is 13 residues. Germline V CDR1 and CDR2: MNHEY, SMNVEV (reference sequence). V dropped 5 bases and J dropped 3; count of bases not matched to a gene: 4.

The DNA of the CDR3 is TGCAGTGCTAGACCCTCCCAGGGGGCAAATTCACCCCTCCACTTT. Translation gives CSARPSQGANSPLHF. V gene TRBV20-1 combines with J gene TRBJ1-6; TRBD1 agrees at 8 bases. The germline V gene has CDR1 DFQATT and CDR2 SNEGSKA (reference sequence). The CDR3 length is 15 residues. The V and J ends lost 2 bases and 7 bases, in that order; junction bases with no gene match: 7.

The chain is built from TRBV28 and TRBJ1-1; the D is unclear. Trimming cost V 2 bases and J 7 bases, with 5 bases left between them. CDR1 is MDHEN and CDR2 is SYDVKM in the germline V gene. The CDR3 sequence is 11 residues long. The DNA of the CDR3 is TGTGCCAGCAGTTTACGCTTTGAAGCTTTCTTT. Its protein is CASSLRFEAFF.

This clonotype showed up many times. CDR3 protein: CASTGGLGQFF. Written as DNA, the CDR3 is TGTGCCAGCACCGGAGGGCTAGGGCAGTTCTTC. V usage is TRBV27 and J usage is TRBJ2-1, with D possibly TRBD2 on 6 matching bases. Trimming stripped 7 bases from V and 12 bases from J, with 13 bases between. This CDR3 region has 11 residues. Germline assignment: CDR1 MNHEY and CDR2 SMNVEV (reference sequence).

The chain couples TRBV20-1 to TRBJ2-7; TRBD1 agrees at 7 bases. V lost 4 bases and J lost 4; bases outside the gene matches: 4. The CDR3 totals 12 residues. Germline V gene data show CDR1 as DFQATT and CDR2 as SNEGSKA (reference sequence). The CDR3 sequence: CSATRDRYEQYF. The CDR3 nucleotides are TGCAGTGCTACCCGGGACAGATACGAGCAGTACTTC.

This sequence joins TRBV6-9 and TRBJ2-1; D perhaps matches TRBD2 (5 bases). This CDR3 spans 16 amino acids. With 2 bases removed from V and 6 bases from J, the gap between germline ends came to 17 bases. CDR1 and CDR2 from the germline V gene are MNHGY and SVAAGI. The CDR3 sequence: CASSYARRRSPNEQFF. In nucleotides, the CDR3 is TGTGCCAGCAGTTATGCGAGGCGGAGGTCCCCCAATGAGCAGTTCTTC.

The rearrangement joins TRBV6-1 to TRBJ2-1; the match to TRBD1 covers 9 bases. The trim removed 2 bases at V and 3 bases at J, leaving 2 bases unmatched. Germline CDR1 and CDR2: MNHNS and SASEGT. This CDR3 comprises 15 residues. CDR3 sequence (DNA): TGTGCCAGCAGTGAACCGGGACAGGGCTACAATGAGCAGTTCTTC. It specifies CASSEPGQGYNEQFF.